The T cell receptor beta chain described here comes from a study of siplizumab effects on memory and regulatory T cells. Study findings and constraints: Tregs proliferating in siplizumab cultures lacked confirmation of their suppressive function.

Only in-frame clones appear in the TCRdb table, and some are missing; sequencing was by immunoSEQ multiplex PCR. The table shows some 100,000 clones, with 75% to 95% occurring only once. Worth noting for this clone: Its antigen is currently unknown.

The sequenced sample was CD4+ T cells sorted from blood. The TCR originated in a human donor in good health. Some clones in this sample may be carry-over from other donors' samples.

The CDR3 DNA sequence: TGTGCCAGCAGCTTAACGAGCACCCAAGAGACCCAGTACTTC. Its translation is CASSLTSTQETQYF. The V gene is TRBV7-2, the J gene TRBJ2-5; D is uncertain. Germline CDR1 is SGHTA and CDR2 is FQGNSA. The CDR3 length is 14 residues. Trimming pared 2 bases from V and 1 base from J, leaving 8 bases between.